These 2 T cell receptor beta chains were all obtained from the same sample, sequenced in a study of blood T cell repertoires in COVID-19. Profiled with immunoSEQ multiplex PCR; TCRdb holds only in-frame clones, not every one. Of over 50,000 clones listed, less than 90% were seen once; the top ten hold about a tenth. Sequenced: peripheral blood. The receptor set was obtained from a human donor in a cohort sampled during active COVID-19.

The DNA for the CDR3 is TGTGCCAGTAGCTCTCCAGCGGGAGGCACAGATACGCAGTATTTT. Its protein product is CASSSPAGGTDTQYF. This rearrangement joins TRBV19 to TRBJ2-3; 8 nucleotides line up with TRBD2. CDR3 length: 15 residues. Trimming at V came to 6 bases and at J to 1 base, leaving 6 bases not matched to a gene. CDR1 and CDR2 from the germline V gene are LNHDA and SQIVND (reference sequence). Complete variable domain (other parts from reference TRBV19 and TRBJ2-3): DGGITQSPKYLFRKEGQNVTLSCEQNLNHDAMYWYRQDPGQGLRLIYYSQIVNDFQKGDIAEGYSVSREKKESFPLTVTSAQKNPTAFYLCASSSPAGGTDTQYFGPGTRLTVL.

The genes are TRBV28 and TRBJ2-1, with TRBD2 matching over 9 bases. From germline, CDR1 is MDHEN and CDR2 SYDVKM. This CDR3 is built from 15 residues. After removal of 3 bases from V and 9 bases from J, the junction contained 9 bases not matched to a gene. The CDR3 sequence: CASSFLAGGPPEQFF. CDR3 nucleotide sequence: TGTGCCAGCAGTTTTTTGGCGGGAGGGCCACCTGAGCAGTTCTTC.